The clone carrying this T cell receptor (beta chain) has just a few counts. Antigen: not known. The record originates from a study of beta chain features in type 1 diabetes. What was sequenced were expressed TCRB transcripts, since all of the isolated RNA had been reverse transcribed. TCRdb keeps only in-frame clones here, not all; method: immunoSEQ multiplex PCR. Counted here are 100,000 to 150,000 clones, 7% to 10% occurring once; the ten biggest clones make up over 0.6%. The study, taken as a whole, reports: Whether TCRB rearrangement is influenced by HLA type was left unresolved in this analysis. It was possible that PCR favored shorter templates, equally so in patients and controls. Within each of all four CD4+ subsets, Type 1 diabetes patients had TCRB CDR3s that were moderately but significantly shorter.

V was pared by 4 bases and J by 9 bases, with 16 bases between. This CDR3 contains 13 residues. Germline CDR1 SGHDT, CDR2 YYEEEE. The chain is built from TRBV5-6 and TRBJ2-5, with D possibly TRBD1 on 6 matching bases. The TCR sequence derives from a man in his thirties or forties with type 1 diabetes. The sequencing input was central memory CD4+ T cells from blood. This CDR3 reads CASSHGDRLAQYF. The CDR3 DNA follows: TGTGCCAGCAGCCACGGAGACAGGTTAGCCCAGTACTTC.